This T cell receptor beta chain comes out of a study of blood T cell repertoires in COVID-19 (dated by TCRdb to about 2020). Background for the entire study: The collaborator samples originated in the United States, Italy and Spain and spanned the acute and convalescent phases of COVID-19. The repertoires were made available in a free public database intended to serve as a resource for research on the immune response to SARS-CoV-2. Subjects who had been exposed to COVID-19, were actively infected with it, or had recovered from it provided the deeply sampled blood TCRbeta repertoires that made up the dataset. The samples were drawn from the first 160 participants of the ongoing ImmuneRACE study and from roughly 1,300 subjects provided by 6 global collaborators. The material from the prospective study consisted of cDNA or gDNA derived from T cells, B-cell-depleted T cells, or PBMCs. Nearly every sample came with metadata listing a de-identified subject ID, COVID-19 status, age in years and sex. Where available, HLA class I and class II types were taken from metadata supplied by the sample provider and were not determined by assay-based typing.

In the prospective study, participants were about 18 to 95 years old, resided in fewer than 25 geographic areas of the United States, and were enrolled through a virtual design. In the prospective study, cohorts were assigned on the basis of participant-reported clinical history obtained from a screening survey and a study questionnaire. In the prospective study, mobile phlebotomists collected whole blood, serum and a nasopharyngeal or oropharyngeal swab from each participant. Over an approximately 2-month period, participants in the prospective study had the option of providing additional blood draws and questionnaires. Before DNA extraction, blood samples from the prospective study were shipped at room temperature or frozen. About this clone: No antigen is known for it. Per-nucleotide qualities are absent, and no much larger clonotype sits a single base away.

TCRbeta CDR3 regions were amplified from genomic DNA using the immunoSEQ Assay, a bias-controlled multiplex PCR. Per the source publication's procedure: Within the assay, amplification of reference gene primers was used to estimate how many nucleated cells each sample contained. To quantify the absolute abundance of each unique TCRbeta CDR3 rearrangement, sequence reads were collapsed and filtered. Productive Simpson clonality was computed per sample as the square root of Simpson's diversity index over productive rearrangements. TCRdb obtained this table from immuneACCESS and retained in-frame rearrangements with V and J assigned. These tables miss some clones; where compared with another copy, unresolved V genes account for less than half of the shortfall, and the remainder is unexplained. The V and J calls and clone size are taken from that table; D and trimming were inferred from the DNA. This sample is represented by 200,000 to 300,000 clones; 88% of them were singletons. 2% to 2.5% of the sample is taken by the ten largest.

Reading the germline V gene gives CDR1 MNHNS and CDR2 SASEGT. From the cysteine through the phenylalanine, the CDR3 covers 15 amino acids. Only the CDR3 part of the read is kept: 45 bases, read in frame from the first base. V was cut back by 8 bases and J by 1 base, leaving a gap of 14 bases between them. Overall study results and their limits: The quantity of clinical and demographic metadata differed by source and by participant and was supplied without curation.

The origin of this receptor is a woman in her forties with acute COVID-19. This receptor chain uses TRBV6-1 and TRBJ2-2; a tentative D match to TRBD2 spans 6 bases. The sequenced material came from PBMCs or T cells enriched from blood (not recorded which). The nucleotide sequence reads TGTGCCAGCCGCCTCTATAGCGGGAACACCGGGGAGCTGTTTTTT. It codes for CASRLYSGNTGELFF.